This TCR beta chain was sequenced for a study of cytomegalovirus exposure and HLA in healthy donors (dated by TCRdb to between 2016 and 2019). Study-level background: An earlier analysis of 587 of the donors reported over 250 Gb of sequence data and 95 million to 130 million unique TCR beta sequences obtained from roughly 180 million T cells. A later genetic analysis used genome-wide SNP genotypes for about 60% of the 666 donors, treating that subset as a discovery cohort. An earlier analysis of some 600 of the donors applied high-throughput TCR beta sequencing to assess whether each TCR beta V gene segment acted as functional or pseudogenic. The study was designed to test whether signatures of past pathogen exposure could be identified by cataloging public T cell receptors. Rather than using new phenotypic data, the later analysis identified candidate immune exposures from TCR beta sequences and from how often those sequences occurred across donors. Using immunosequencing, the study profiled T cell repertoires from 500 to 800 subjects and related those repertoires to cytomegalovirus serostatus. All discovery cohort repertoires had been generated using a single sequencing platform. An early release covering 550 to 700 HLA-typed donors comprised about 300 gigabases of sequencing data and 85 million to 100 million unique TCR sequences. HLA typing covered class I and class II loci at four-digit resolution. On average, about 240,000 unique TCR beta nucleotide sequences were sequenced per donor among 350 to 400 genotyped donors of the cohort, with roughly 19% of those sequences being non-productive. Donor age, sex, ethnicity and CMV serostatus were compiled together with the repertoire data. The study combined high-throughput TCR immunosequencing, statistical association of individual TCRs with disease status, and machine learning to predict cytomegalovirus infection status. Of the roughly 390 genotyped donors, 75% to 85% were placed in the genetic ancestry cluster associated with self-reported Caucasian donors. Besides the first cohort of 666 subjects, a separate validation cohort made up of about 120 different subjects was used. Typing coverage differed by locus: A, B, C, DRB1 and DQB1 were typed in roughly 620-630 donors, DQA1 in approximately 520, DPA1 in 606, and DPB1 in around 490. Roughly 5 DR-DQ haplotypes were handled as single units for association and clustering because linkage in the cohort was strong. A later analysis re-examined previously published TCR beta repertoires from roughly 720 donors and added high-resolution HLA genotyping to investigate patterns of TCR occurrence.

In total, 500 to 700 healthy bone marrow donors made up the cohort. At the time of sampling, every cohort member was nominally healthy, though immune exposures that went unrecorded were likely present. The donor was CMV seronegative and was included in the group of hundreds of seronegative cohort members. A peripheral blood sample was collected from each donor, and TCR beta sequencing was performed on peripheral blood mononuclear cells. The Qiagen DNeasy Blood Extraction Kit was used to extract genomic DNA from the blood cell samples. The germline V gene yields SNHLY for CDR1 and FYNNEI for CDR2. From the cysteine up to the phenylalanine, the CDR3 has a length of 14 residues. CDR3 DNA only is kept here, 42 bases in frame from base 1. V is shortened by 7 bases, J by 6 bases, and the region joining them spans 16 bases. Notes on this clone: This clone's antigen is unknown. There are no base qualities to consult, and no much larger clone falls within one base.

What the authors observed across the whole study: In an earlier analysis of 587 of the donors, most TCR beta V segments appeared in productive rearrangements about 87% or about 30% of the time, broadly matching IMGT annotations. Strong co-occurrence of HLA alleles, especially DR and DQ, made assigning TCR associations to individual alleles difficult. It was suggested by the authors that the approach could potentially be generalized to other disease states and immunological phenotypes. A cluster of highly shared sequence variants was judged likely to represent a technical artifact of the sequencing pipeline. In a later genetic analysis, fewer N-insertions in productive TCRs were reported among donors in an Asian-associated ancestry cluster than the roughly 640-donor mean. A later analysis found that TCR association rates varied across HLA loci, with DRB1 alleles showing the most associated TCRs and HLA-C alleles the fewest. In both the original and validation cohorts, the classifier was reported to diagnose cytomegalovirus status with high specificity and sensitivity. Because HLA typing was unavailable for some donors at each locus, only the typed subset was used in association tests. Most TCR sequences were seen in very few donors, while some public TCRs were found in many individuals. Roughly uniform sequencing depth across donors was assumed in presence/absence analyses, although this assumption may not hold. Compared with equally common non-associated chains, HLA-associated TCR beta chains in a later analysis were more clonally expanded and had lower generation probabilities. In a later genetic analysis, a missense DCLRE1C variant was associated with V-gene and J-gene trimming of TCR beta chains, and the association was replicated in an independent cohort. Seventeen rarely observed V segments, including chromosome 9 orphons, were excluded from the earlier analysis of a few hundred of the donors because counts were too low. Several of the top co-occurrence clusters appeared to be linked to parvovirus B19, influenza, CMV and Epstein-Barr virus, according to a later analysis. According to a later analysis, most CMV-associated TCR beta chains appeared to be HLA-restricted, and the HLA associations seemed to be driven largely by CMV exposure. The only immune exposure information available for the cohort was CMV serostatus. A further reported finding was that TCR beta sequences accurately predicted the HLA-A and HLA-B alleles for most subjects in the first cohort. The 87-base-pair reads could not distinguish some IMGT-functional V segments, including TRBV6-2 and TRBV6-3, so those segments were excluded. Correlated functional status among segregating V segments might be attributable to linkage disequilibrium, but an unknown experimental factor could not be ruled out. A total of roughly 160 TCR beta chains were listed by the study as associated with cytomegalovirus. This cohort had only TCR beta chains sequenced, and the lack of alpha or paired-chain data limited which features could be detected. In vitro tests confirmed that a few of the cytomegalovirus-associated TCR beta chains recognize cytomegalovirus antigens. At a false discovery rate of 0.05, a later analysis linked under 20,000 TCR beta sequences to specific HLA alleles.

The library was prepared using the immunoSEQ multiplex PCR assay. For the multiplex PCR, a mixture combining 60 forward primers for TCR Vbeta segments and 13 reverse primers for TCR Jbeta segments was used. The CDR3 region of rearranged TCR beta genes was amplified from genomic DNA with a multiplex PCR assay. The Illumina HiSeq System was used to sequence the amplified TCR beta libraries as 87-base-pair reads. In the source study's methods: Across the 500 to 700 repertoires, a later analysis counted some 81 million unique TCR beta chains, about 10 million of which were shared by at least two donors. A nearest-neighbor algorithm error-corrected the raw reads and collapsed the reads into unique sequences, merging closely related sequences to remove PCR and sequencing errors. V, D and J gene segments were assigned by aligning CDR3 sequences to IMGT reference sequences. For a sequence to be retained, at least a six-nucleotide match to both a V gene segment and a J gene segment was required. A rearrangement counted as productive if the CDR3 had no stop codons and remained in frame with V and J, and every other rearrangement counted as non-productive. Following IMGT convention, CDR3 was defined as the stretch from the second conserved V-encoded cysteine up to the conserved J-encoded phenylalanine. Sequences without an unambiguous match to a single V gene segment were excluded from the earlier analysis of approximately 600 of the donors. In an earlier analysis of several hundred of the donors, V segments were called functional above 56.7% productive rearrangements and were called segregating when the between-donor standard deviation exceeded 5%. A statistical classification framework was built for diagnosing cytomegalovirus status from the catalog of TCR beta chain sequences. V and J gene assignment, in a later analysis, came from comparing TCR nucleotide sequences with IMGT/GENE-DB human TR gene sequences. Using the TCRdist pipeline, a later analysis assigned CDR3 sequences along with most-parsimonious VDJ recombination scenarios. In a later analysis, every TCR beta chain was defined by the combination of its CDR3 amino acid sequence and its V-gene family, and reads without a unique V-gene family were dropped. A later analysis removed nearly 600 highly shared, low-generation-probability nucleotide sequences to deal with suspected cross-contamination and a sequencing artifact. In a later analysis, a clonal expansion index for each public chain was calculated from normalized within-repertoire ranks of inferred template counts. A later analysis computed generation probabilities with a VDJ recombination model fitted to out-of-frame rearrangements, and checked the results against IGoR. In a later analysis, TCR-TCR, TCR-HLA and TCR-CMV co-occurrence was scored with hypergeometric tests, and a repertoire-size bias correction was applied to TCR pairs. In a later analysis, false discovery rates were estimated by permuting HLA or CMV assignments 20 times. A later analysis grouped co-occurring TCRs with DBSCAN, adding TCRdist sequence similarity when clustering within HLA-allele-positive subsets. Repertoires with fewer than 30,000 or more than 120,000 public chains were left out of co-occurrence clustering, as were roughly five repertoires with anomalous nucleotide sharing. TCRdb obtained this table from immuneACCESS and retained in-frame rearrangements with V and J assigned. These tables miss some clones; where compared with another copy, unresolved V genes account for less than half of the shortfall, and the remainder is unexplained. The V and J calls and clone size come from that table; D and trimming were worked out from the DNA. The sample table shows around 120,000 clones, and about 80% are seen once. The ten top clones hold around 1.8% of the sample.

The chain couples TRBV2 to TRBJ2-1; D gene: possibly TRBD2, on 6 matching bases. Material: PBMCs. The clonotype comes from a woman aged 45-59 years in good health and CMV-seronegative. The CDR3 region reads CASKSEGLANEQFF. The nucleotide sequence reads as follows: TGTGCCAGCAAATCGGAGGGGTTGGCCAATGAGCAGTTCTTC.